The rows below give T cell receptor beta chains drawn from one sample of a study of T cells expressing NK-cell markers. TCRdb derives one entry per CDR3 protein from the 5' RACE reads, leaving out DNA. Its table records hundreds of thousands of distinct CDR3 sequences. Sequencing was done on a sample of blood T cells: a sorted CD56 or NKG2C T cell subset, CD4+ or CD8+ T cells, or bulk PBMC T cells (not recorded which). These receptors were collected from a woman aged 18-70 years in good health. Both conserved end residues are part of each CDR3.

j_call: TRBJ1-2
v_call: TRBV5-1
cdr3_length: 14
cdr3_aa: CASSFGGQGYGYTF

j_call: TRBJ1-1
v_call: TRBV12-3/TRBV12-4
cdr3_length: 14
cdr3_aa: CASSHRSEGTEAFF

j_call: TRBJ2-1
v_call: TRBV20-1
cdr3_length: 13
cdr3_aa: CSATPDIGNEQFF

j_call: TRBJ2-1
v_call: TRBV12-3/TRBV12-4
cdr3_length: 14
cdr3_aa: CASSFLARGNEQFF

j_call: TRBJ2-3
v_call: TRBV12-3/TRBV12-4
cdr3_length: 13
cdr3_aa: CASSFRQADTQYF

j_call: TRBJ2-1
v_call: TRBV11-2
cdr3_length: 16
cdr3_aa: CASSLGHSGGANEQFF

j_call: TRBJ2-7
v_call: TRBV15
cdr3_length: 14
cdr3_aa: CATSRDFGVHEQYF

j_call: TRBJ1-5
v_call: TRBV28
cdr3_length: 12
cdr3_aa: CASSLKGQPQHF

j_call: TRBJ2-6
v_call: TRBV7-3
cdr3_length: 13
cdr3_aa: CASSASGANVLTF

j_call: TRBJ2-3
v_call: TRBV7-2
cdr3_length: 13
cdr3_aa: CASSSDRADTQYF

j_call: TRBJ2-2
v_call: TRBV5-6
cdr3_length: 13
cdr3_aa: CASSLGRPGELFF

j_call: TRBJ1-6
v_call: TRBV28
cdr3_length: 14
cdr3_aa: CASSWPVDLWALHF

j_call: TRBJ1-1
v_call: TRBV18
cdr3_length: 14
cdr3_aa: CASSPPGRYNEAFF

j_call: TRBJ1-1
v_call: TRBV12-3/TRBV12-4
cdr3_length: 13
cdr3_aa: CASSLSVRAEAFF

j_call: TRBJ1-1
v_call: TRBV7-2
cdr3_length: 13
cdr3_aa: CASTQGLSTEAFF

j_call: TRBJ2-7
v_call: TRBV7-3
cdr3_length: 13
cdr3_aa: CASSPTGNYEQYF

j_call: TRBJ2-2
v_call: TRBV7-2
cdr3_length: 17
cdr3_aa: CASSLVAGHRGTGELFF

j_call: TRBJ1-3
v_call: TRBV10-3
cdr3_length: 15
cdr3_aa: CAISLGPSSGNTIYF

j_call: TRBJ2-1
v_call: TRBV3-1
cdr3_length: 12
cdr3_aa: CASSQSYNEQFF

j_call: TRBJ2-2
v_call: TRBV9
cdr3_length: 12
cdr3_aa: CASSPHSGELFF

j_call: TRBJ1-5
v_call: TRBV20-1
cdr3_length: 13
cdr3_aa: CSARQKMEQPQHF

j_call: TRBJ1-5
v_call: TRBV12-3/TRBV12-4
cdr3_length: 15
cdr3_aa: CASTARTGGIQPQHF

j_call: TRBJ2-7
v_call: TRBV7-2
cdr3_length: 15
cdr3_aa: CASSLYTGSIYEQYF